This T cell receptor beta chain was sequenced during a study of shared clonotypes between healthy human individuals (dated by TCRdb to the early 2020s). Concerning the study at large: The cohort included three men and a couple of women between 18 and 49 years of age. For each donor, CD4 naive and CD4 memory were each run on three plates, CD8 naive on two plates, and CD8 memory on one plate. The study deeply sequenced blood TCR repertoires of roughly five healthy adults to estimate repertoire size and the extent of clonotype sharing between individuals. Different laboratories and diverse techniques were used to prepare libraries and sequence TCR repertoires, to increase sequencing depth and limit assay-specific biases. Each donor's leukapheresis produced roughly between roughly 0.85 and 10 billion PBMCs. The investigation overall reported the following: Sampling was restricted to blood, and TCR repertoires in tissue are likely to differ from TCR repertoires in blood. Compared with non-shared clonotypes, clonotypes shared by all four sorted-subset donors had higher generation probabilities. Naive subsets generally had larger estimated clonotype richness than memory subsets. The small number of donors limited the genetic and exposure-history diversity represented. Pairwise subsampling indicated that sequencing depth was expected to affect the degree of clonotype sharing among donors. Even with the large sequencing depth, rarefaction of the sorted-subset datasets indicated that sequencing was incomplete. About 5% of naive CD4, 3.5% of naive CD8, roughly 2.5% of memory CD4, and about 0.4% of memory CD8 clonotypes were shared across several donors.

Healthy HIV-negative adults with no recently reported acute infections or vaccinations were included as donors. Every donor was a Caucasian adult residing in Nashville, Tennessee, USA. Magnetic negative selection was used to enrich CD4+ T cells, after which naive cells were positively selected on CD45RA and the negative fraction became the memory subset. Blood was collected by leukapheresis, and PBMCs were isolated by Ficoll-Histopaque density gradient centrifugation and then cryopreserved in liquid nitrogen vapor phase. Analytical flow cytometry was used to check the purity and quantity of every magnetically sorted T cell population. From each sorted fraction, genomic DNA was isolated and quantified by UV absorbance on a Nanodrop 2000c. Taken from the germline V gene, the CDR1 and CDR2 loops are SGHRS and YFSETQ. V is trimmed back by 2 bases and J by 4 bases, and the junction contains 8 bases that no gene match accounts for. From the cysteine through the phenylalanine, the CDR3 covers 18 amino acids. Only the CDR3 DNA is retained, 54 bases long and in frame from the first base.

Of note for this clone: Its antigen is not yet known. Base qualities are not provided; no much larger clone lies one nucleotide away.

Using the deep immunoSEQ assay, multiplex PCR amplified TCR CDR3 regions from genomic DNA. For each cell subset, the extracted genomic DNA was distributed evenly across all wells of several immunoSEQ 96-well plates, and each plate served as one replicate. Each replicate PCR for sorted subsets received roughly 0.2 ug genomic DNA, equal to tens of thousands of T cell genomes. Purified libraries were measured with a Qubit 3.0 fluorometer, size-checked on a Bioanalyzer 2100, and measured again with the KAPA Library Quantification kit. Every immunoSEQ 96-well plate was sequenced on a separate single-read 150-cycle Illumina NextSeq 550 flow cell. Per the source publication's procedure: Because only junctional sequences without quality scores were contained in the immunoSEQ output, filtering matching that applied to full-length reads could not be performed. To assign V/J genes and CDR3, sequences were annotated using PyIR, a Python wrapper for IgBLAST v1.9, with IMGT germline references. Reads were filtered out if the reads had weak V/J assignments (E-value above 1e-6), no CDR3, stop codons, out-of-frame junctions, or ambiguous translated residues. A V3J clonotype was defined by an identical inferred V gene, J gene, and CDR3 amino acid sequence. The percentage overlap between two repertoires was calculated by dividing the number of shared unique clonotypes by the size of the smaller repertoire. Repertoire richness was assessed with RTK rarefaction, the Chao1 estimator, and Recon v2.1 estimates of unobserved clonotypes. Generation probabilities for all TCRbeta clonotypes obtained by the gDNA method from several donors were computed using OLGA. TCRdb re-hosts the immuneACCESS table, in-frame sequences only. Its copies lack some clones; in the studies checked, an unresolved V gene accounts for under half of them, and the cause for the rest is not known. V and J calls plus clone size are reproduced from that table; the DNA served to infer D and trimming. Recorded for this sample are roughly 2.6 million clones; around nine tenths of them occurred a single time. About 0.13% of the sample comes from the top ten.

Recombination linked TRBV5-1 to TRBJ2-6; 11 junctional bases match TRBD1. The sequence came from a man aged 18-30 years in good health. Sequencing was done on a sample of naive CD4+ T cells sorted from blood. What the cell subset or site label conveys for this sample: CD45RA+ positively selected. This receptor has the CDR3 CASSLRRDRGSGANVLTF. The nucleotide sequence is TGCGCCAGCAGCTTACGAAGGGACAGGGGGAGCGGGGCCAACGTCCTGACTTTC.